The 14 T cell receptor beta chains below all came from one sample that was sequenced in a study of CD8 T cells in Susac syndrome. The RNA, about 0.5 to 1 ug, was put through reverse transcription using random hexamers. TCRdb redid the calling of the immunoSEQ multiplex PCR reads with MiXCR, one entry per CDR3 protein. The profile shows about 71,000 distinct CDR3 sequences, 93% of them singletons. The sample was CD4+ T cells from PBMCs. The receptors originated from a human donor with Susac syndrome.

The chain employs TRBV28 and TRBJ2-3; a possible D gene is TRBD1 (5 bases). This CDR3 is 15 amino acids long. Germline V gene sequence: CDR1 MDHEN, CDR2 SYDVKM. Trimming pared 6 bases from V and 0 bases from J, leaving 13 bases between. This CDR3 reads CASSSRVQSTDTQYF. The CDR3, as DNA: TGTGCCAGCAGCAGCAGGGTCCAGAGCACAGATACGCAGTATTTT.

The gene calls are TRBV5-1 and TRBJ2-2, with 12 bases fitting TRBD2. Looked up from germline, CDR1 is SGHRS and CDR2 is YFSETQ. The CDR3 is made up of 19 amino acids. V trimming: 4 bases; J trimming: 0 bases; junction bases outside the gene matches: 10. The DNA for the CDR3 is TGCGCCAGCAGCCGTCTTACTAGCGGGGGGTATCCGAACACCGGGGAGCTGTTTTTT. This translates into CASSRLTSGGYPNTGELFF.

The genes are TRBV5-4 and TRBJ2-7; D may be TRBD1 or TRBD2 (5 bases each). CDR1 SGHNT and CDR2 YYREEE come from the germline V gene (reference sequence). V was pared by 3 bases and J by 3 bases, with 13 bases between. This CDR3 has 14 amino acids. CDR3: CASSSAGTRYEQYF. The DNA of the CDR3 is TGTGCCAGCAGCTCGGCAGGGACGCGCTACGAGCAGTACTTC. The complete variable domain, with remaining parts taken from reference TRBV5-4 and TRBJ2-7, reads ETGVTQSPTHLIKTRGQQVTLRCSSQSGHNTVSWYQQALGQGPQFIFQYYREEENGRGNFPPRFSGLQFPNYSSELNVNALELDDSALYLCASSSAGTRYEQYFGPGTRLTVT.

V usage is TRBV7-3 and J usage is TRBJ1-2; D remains unclear. CDR3 length: 14 amino acids. V lost 6 bases to trimming and J lost 3 bases, with 14 bases between them. From germline, CDR1 is SGHTA and CDR2 FQGTGA. This CDR3 reads CASSPDPTDYGYTF. Here the CDR3 DNA reads TGTGCCAGCAGTCCAGACCCCACCGACTATGGCTACACCTTC.

This clonotype occurred once. The chain uses TRBV3-1 and TRBJ2-5; 8 bases are a match to TRBD1. The CDR3 has 15 amino acids. V was clipped by 1 base and J by 4 bases; unmatched bases: 5. Germline CDR1 LGHDT, CDR2 YNNKEL (reference sequence). The CDR3 sequence: CASSQAPGTGETQYF. The CDR3 DNA reads as TGTGCCAGCAGCCAAGCCCCCGGGACAGGAGAGACCCAGTACTTC.

The V call is TRBV24-1, the J call TRBJ2-3, with 12 nucleotides matching TRBD2. Unmatched junction bases numbered 2, after V lost 4 bases and J lost 1 base. The germline V gene has CDR1 KGHDR and CDR2 SFDVKD. The CDR3 is made up of 16 amino acids. CDR3 in DNA: TGTGCCACCAGTGACAGACTAGCGGGGGGCACAGATACGCAGTATTTT. It codes for CATSDRLAGGTDTQYF.

The V call is TRBV30, the J call TRBJ2-6; D remains ambiguous. Germline CDR1 is GTSNPN and CDR2 is SVGIG (reference sequence). The CDR3 is made up of 15 amino acids. Trimming took off 5 bases at V and 0 bases at J, with 11 bases between the two ends. CDR3 loop: CAWSHGPSGANVLTF. The CDR3 DNA sequence: TGTGCCTGGTCGCACGGACCCTCTGGGGCCAACGTCCTGACTTTC.

The J gene is TRBJ2-1, the V gene TRBV29-1, with D unresolved. This CDR3 is built from 11 residues. CDR1 is SQVTM and CDR2 is ANQGSEA in the germline V gene. The V and J ends lost 2 bases and 4 bases respectively, with 3 bases between them. The CDR3 loop is CSVEKYNEQFF. CDR3 DNA sequence: TGCAGCGTTGAAAAGTACAATGAGCAGTTCTTC.

The chain uses TRBV28 and TRBJ1-2; D remains unclear. The CDR3 has 15 amino acids. Between the trimmed V and J ends, which lost 2 bases and 4 bases, there was a span of 14 bases. Germline lookup yields CDR1 MDHEN and CDR2 SYDVKM. DNA of the CDR3: TGTGCCAGCAGTTTAGGCGGGCTGCGGGCCTATGGCTACACCTTC. Its translation: CASSLGGLRAYGYTF.

This chain links TRBV5-1 with TRBJ2-1, with 11 nucleotides matching TRBD2. This CDR3 spans 16 amino acids. CDR1 and CDR2 from the germline V gene are SGHRS and YFSETQ. Losses at the gene ends were 4 bases for V and 3 bases for J; bases not matched to a gene: 6. Here the CDR3 reads CASSKPSGGNYNEQFF. For the CDR3, the DNA is TGCGCCAGCAGCAAACCTAGCGGGGGGAACTACAATGAGCAGTTCTTC.

The chain has TRBV28 and TRBJ2-7; D possibly uses TRBD1 or TRBD2 (5 bases each). Trimming took 7 bases from V and 0 from J, leaving 16 bases between them. Germline-derived CDR1 and CDR2 are MDHEN and SYDVKM. The CDR3 is made up of 15 amino acids. CDR3 amino acids: CASTDMAGSSYEQYF. The DNA for the CDR3 is TGTGCCAGCACTGATATGGCAGGGAGCTCCTACGAGCAGTACTTC.

This clonotype was detected once. The genes are TRBV7-2 and TRBJ2-3, with TRBD2 matching over 9 bases. This CDR3 contains 17 residues. The germline gives CDR1 SGHTA, CDR2 FQGNSA. Trimming took 0 bases from V and 3 from J; bases not matched to a gene: 7. This chain's CDR3 is CASSLAGSGGLTDTQYF. Here the CDR3 DNA reads TGTGCCAGCAGCTTAGCGGGTAGCGGGGGACTTACAGATACGCAGTATTTT.

CDR3 sequence (DNA): TGCAGTGCGTTATACCCAGGGACAGCCGTTACCTACGAGCAGTACTTC. Amino acid sequence: CSALYPGTAVTYEQYF. This chain uses TRBV20-1 with TRBJ2-7, with 7 bases aligning to TRBD1. Germline V gene sequence: CDR1 DFQATT, CDR2 SNEGSKA (reference sequence). The CDR3 extends over 16 amino acids. V gave up 6 bases and J gave up 2 bases; unmatched junction bases: 16.

The chain employs TRBV18 and TRBJ1-2, with a weak D call TRBD1 (5 bases). This CDR3 contains 13 residues. Germline CDR1 is KGHSH and CDR2 is LQKENI. Trimming shortened V by 3 bases and J by 3 bases, and 8 bases separated the two germline ends. CDR3 coding DNA: TGTGCCAGCTCACCGGGGGGGTACTATGGCTACACCTTC. This translates into CASSPGGYYGYTF.